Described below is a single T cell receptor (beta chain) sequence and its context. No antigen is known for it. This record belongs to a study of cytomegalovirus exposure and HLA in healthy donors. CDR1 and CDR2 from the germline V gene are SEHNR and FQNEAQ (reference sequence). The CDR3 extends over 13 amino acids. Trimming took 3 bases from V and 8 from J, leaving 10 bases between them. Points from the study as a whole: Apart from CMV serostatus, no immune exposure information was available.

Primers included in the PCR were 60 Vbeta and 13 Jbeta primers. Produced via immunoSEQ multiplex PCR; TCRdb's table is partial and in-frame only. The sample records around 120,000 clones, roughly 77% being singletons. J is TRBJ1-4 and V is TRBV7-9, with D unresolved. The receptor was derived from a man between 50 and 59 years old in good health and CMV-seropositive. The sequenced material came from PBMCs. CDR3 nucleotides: TGTGCCAGCAGCTTGCGAGGGTCCGAAAAACTGTTTTTT. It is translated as CASSLRGSEKLFF.